This T cell receptor beta chain was obtained from a study of Ad26.COV2.S vaccination and SARS-CoV-2 variants. Treatment meaning: 15 to 20 received Ad26.COV2.S at low or high dose, single or two shots; 5 received placebo; per-sample allocation not given. Vaccine and placebo recipients were sampled on day 63 after the first injection. V dropped 4 bases and J dropped 7; count of bases not matched to a gene: 13. The CDR3 spans 17 residues. Germline V lookup: CDR1 SGHTA, CDR2 FQGNSA. Sequencing was performed with immunoSEQ multiplex PCR; in TCRdb, only in-frame clones are kept and a portion is missing. The repertoire holds hundreds of thousands of clones, with 87% as singletons.

Sequencing was performed on peripheral blood, taken in a trial of Ad26.COV2.S vaccine versus placebo. The genes are TRBV7-2 and TRBJ2-7, with 13 bases lining up with TRBD2. The sequence was obtained from a person between 18 and 65 years old who received the Ad26.COV2.S COVID-19 vaccine or a placebo. The CDR3 DNA sequence: TGTGCCAGCAGCTCCATATCACTAGCGGGGGGGCCTGGGGAGCAGTACTTC. Translating gives CASSSISLAGGPGEQYF.